This T cell receptor beta chain comes out of a study of cytomegalovirus exposure and HLA in healthy donors. The CDR3 extends over 12 amino acids. V was cut by 7 bases and J by 15 bases, with 18 bases left in between. Germline loops: CDR1 SEHNR, CDR2 FQNEAQ (reference sequence). 60 Vbeta and 13 Jbeta primers were used in PCR. Only in-frame clones appear in the TCRdb table, and some are missing; sequencing was by immunoSEQ multiplex PCR. Of about 100,000 clones in the sample, around 82% are singletons; the top ten hold about 4%. The V call is TRBV7-9, the J call TRBJ1-4; no reliable D call. Sequencing used PBMCs. The source is a woman between 45 and 65 years old in good health and CMV-seropositive. The CDR3 region has the DNA TGTGCCAGCACCGCGGACGAGAGGCGGGTGTTTTTT. It encodes CASTADERRVFF.